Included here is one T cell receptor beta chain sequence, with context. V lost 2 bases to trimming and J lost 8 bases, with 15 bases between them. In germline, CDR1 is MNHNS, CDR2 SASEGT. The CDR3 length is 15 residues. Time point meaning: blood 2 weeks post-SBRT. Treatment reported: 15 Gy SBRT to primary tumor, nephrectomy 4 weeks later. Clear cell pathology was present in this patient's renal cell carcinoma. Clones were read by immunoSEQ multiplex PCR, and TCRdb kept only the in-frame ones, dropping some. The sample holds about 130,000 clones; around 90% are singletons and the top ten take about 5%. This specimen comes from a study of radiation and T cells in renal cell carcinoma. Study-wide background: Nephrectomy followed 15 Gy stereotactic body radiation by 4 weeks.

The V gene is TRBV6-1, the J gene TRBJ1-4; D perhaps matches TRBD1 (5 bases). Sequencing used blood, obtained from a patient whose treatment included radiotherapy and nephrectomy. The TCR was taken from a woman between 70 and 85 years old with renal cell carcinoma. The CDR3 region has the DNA TGTGCCAGCAGTGAACTGGGGCACTCCGGGGAAAAACTGTTTTTT. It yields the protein CASSELGHSGEKLFF.